The TCR beta chain under discussion was sequenced for a study of blood T cell repertoires in COVID-19. Background on the study: Acute and convalescent COVID-19 samples came from the United States, Italy and Spain. Sources were T cells, B-cell-depleted T cells, or PBMCs; the material itself was cDNA or gDNA.

Participants reported their clinical history, and cohort assignment relied on those reports. This clone appeared a single time. Some clones are missing from TCRdb's copy, which holds only in-frame ones; the method was immunoSEQ multiplex PCR. The profile shows under 150,000 clones, 86% of them singletons. V lost 5 bases to trimming and J lost 4 bases; unmatched junction nucleotides: 12. The CDR3 runs to 17 residues. Germline V gene data show CDR1 as SGHAT and CDR2 as FQNNGV. Source material: PBMCs or T cells enriched from blood (not recorded which). The J gene is TRBJ2-2, the V gene TRBV11-2, with 8 bases fitting TRBD2. The sequence was obtained from a woman aged 45 to 65 who had recovered from COVID-19. The CDR3 bases are TGTGCCAGCAGCCAGATTAGGGCGGGAGGATCCACCGGGGAGCTGTTTTTT. It codes for CASSQIRAGGSTGELFF.